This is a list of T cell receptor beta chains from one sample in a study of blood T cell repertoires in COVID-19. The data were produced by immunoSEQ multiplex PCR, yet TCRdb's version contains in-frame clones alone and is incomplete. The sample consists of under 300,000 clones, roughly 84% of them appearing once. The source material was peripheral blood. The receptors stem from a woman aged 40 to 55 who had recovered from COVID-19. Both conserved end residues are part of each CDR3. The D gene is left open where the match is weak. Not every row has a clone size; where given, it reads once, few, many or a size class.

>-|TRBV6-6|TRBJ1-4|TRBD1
TGTGCCACCAACAGGGGTACAGAAAAACTGTTTTTT
CATNRGTEKLFF
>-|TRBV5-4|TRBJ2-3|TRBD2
TGTGCCAGCAGCTTATCTAGCGGGGGGGCCTCTGTAGATACGCAGTATTTT
CASSLSSGGASVDTQYF
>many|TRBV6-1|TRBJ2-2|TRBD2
TGTGCCAGCAGTGAACGGGGGGGTGCGAACACCGGGGAGCTGTTTTTT
CASSERGGANTGELFF
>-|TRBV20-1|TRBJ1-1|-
TGCAGTGTGGACTCAGCCACTGAAGCTTTCTTT
CSVDSATEAFF
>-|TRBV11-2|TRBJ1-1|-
TGTGCCAGCAGCTTAGCCTCACAGGGTTGGACTGAAGCTTTCTTT
CASSLASQGWTEAFF
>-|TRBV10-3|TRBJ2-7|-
TGTGCCATCAGTGATCATCCGGGACACCGGGTCTCCTACGAGCAGTACTTC
CAISDHPGHRVSYEQYF
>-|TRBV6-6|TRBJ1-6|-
TGTGCCAGCAGTCGGACAGCCGGGAGCTCCTATAATTCACCCCTCCACTTT
CASSRTAGSSYNSPLHF
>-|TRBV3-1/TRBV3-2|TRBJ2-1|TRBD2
TGTGCCAGCAGCCAAGATGCACTAGCGGGGGGCGAGCAGTTCTTC
CASSQDALAGGEQFF
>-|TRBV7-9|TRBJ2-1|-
TGTGCCAGCAGCTTAGGCCCGGGGAATGAGCAGTTCTTC
CASSLGPGNEQFF
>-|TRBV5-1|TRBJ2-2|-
TGCGCCAGCAGCTTCGGTGGGGCCCCCGGGACCGGGGAGCTGTTTTTT
CASSFGGAPGTGELFF
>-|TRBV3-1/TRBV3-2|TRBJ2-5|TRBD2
TGTGCCAGCAGCCAAGACTCGACTAGCGGGTACCAAGAGACCCAGTACTTC
CASSQDSTSGYQETQYF
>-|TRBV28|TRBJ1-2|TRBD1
TGTGCCAGCAGACCCGGGACAGGGGGCGCATACTATGGCTACACCTTC
CASRPGTGGAYYGYTF
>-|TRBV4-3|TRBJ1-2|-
TGCGCCAGCAGCGACCTGGTTGGGTACAGTTACGGCTACACCTTC
CASSDLVGYSYGYTF
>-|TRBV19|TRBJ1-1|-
TGTGCCAGTAGTCGGGAGAACACTGAAGCTTTCTTT
CASSRENTEAFF
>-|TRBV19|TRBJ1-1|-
TGTGCCAGTAGTATAGGTGCGGTGAACACTGAAGCTTTCTTT
CASSIGAVNTEAFF
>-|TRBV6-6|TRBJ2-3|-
TGTGCCAGCAGTCCCTATCCCACTGGACTTACCACAGATACGCAGTATTTT
CASSPYPTGLTTDTQYF
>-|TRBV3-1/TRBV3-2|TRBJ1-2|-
TGTGCCAGCAGCCAAGATCGCACAGGGCTAGGGTATGGCTACACCTTC
CASSQDRTGLGYGYTF
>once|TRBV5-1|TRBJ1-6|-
TGCGCCAGCAGCTTGGCCGGGGTCTCACCCCTCCACTTT
CASSLAGVSPLHF
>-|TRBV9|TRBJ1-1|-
TGTGCCAGCAGCCCTCCAAGGGGGAGTGCTGAAGCTTTCTTT
CASSPPRGSAEAFF
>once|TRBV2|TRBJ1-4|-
TGTGCCAGCAGTGCCTTAGTCGGTAGGGGGAATGAAAAACTGTTTTTT
CASSALVGRGNEKLFF
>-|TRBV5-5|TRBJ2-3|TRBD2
TGTGCCAGCAGCTTGGCCCCGAGCGGGGGGCAAGATACGCAGTATTTT
CASSLAPSGGQDTQYF
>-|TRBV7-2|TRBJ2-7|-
TGTGCCAGCAGCTTCACCCCGGTGGTCCCCGATATCTCCTACGAGCAGTACTTC
CASSFTPVVPDISYEQYF
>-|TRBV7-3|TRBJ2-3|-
TGTGCCAGCAGCTTAGGTGACAGTACCACAGATACGCAGTATTTT
CASSLGDSTTDTQYF
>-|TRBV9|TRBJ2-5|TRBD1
TGTGCCAGCAGCGTCAGGACAGGTCGGGAGACCCAGTACTTC
CASSVRTGRETQYF
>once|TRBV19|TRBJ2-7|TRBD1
TGTGCCAGTAGTATACCCGGACAGGGGGCCAACGAGCAGTACTTC
CASSIPGQGANEQYF
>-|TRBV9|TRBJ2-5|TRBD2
TGTGCCAGCAGCGCTAGCGGGGACACCCTCTGGGAGACCCAGTACTTC
CASSASGDTLWETQYF
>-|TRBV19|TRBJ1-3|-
TGTGCCAGTAGTACGCGGAGGATGCTGGGCCACTCTGGAAACACCATATATTTT
CASSTRRMLGHSGNTIYF
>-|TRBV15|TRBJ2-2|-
TGTGCCACCAGCAGAGAAGACTTTATTGAATTGAACACCGGGGAGCTGTTTTTT
CATSREDFIELNTGELFF
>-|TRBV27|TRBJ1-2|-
TGTGCCAGCAGTCCAACAATCACAGGGAGCTCACGCTATGGCTACACCTTC
CASSPTITGSSRYGYTF
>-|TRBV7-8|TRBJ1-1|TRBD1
TGTGCCAGCAGCCCGTGGAGGGGGCCCACTGAAGCTTTCTTT
CASSPWRGPTEAFF
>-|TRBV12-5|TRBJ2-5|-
TGTGCTAGTGGTTTGGGTGGGGGCGATAAAGAGACCCAGTACTTC
CASGLGGGDKETQYF
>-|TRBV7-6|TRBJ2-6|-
TGTGCCAGCAGTTCTTCCCTCAGGGGGGCTGGGGCCAACGTCCTGACTTTC
CASSSSLRGAGANVLTF